This TCR beta chain was found in a study of shared clonotypes between healthy human individuals (dated by TCRdb to the early 2020s). In terms of the full investigation: A couple of women and a few men aged 18 to 49 years were included in the cohort. Between about 0.8 and 8.9 billion PBMCs per donor were obtained by leukapheresis. To estimate repertoire size and how much clonotype sharing occurs between individuals, the study deeply sequenced the blood TCR repertoires of five healthy adults. For each donor, three plates each were used for CD4 naive and CD4 memory, two plates were used for CD8 naive, and one plate was used for CD8 memory. Different laboratories and diverse techniques were used to prepare libraries and sequence TCR repertoires, to increase sequencing depth and limit assay-specific biases. On the study overall, not on this receptor specifically: When a few donors were compared, the shared fraction of clonotypes was 5% to 6.5% for naive CD4, over 3% for naive CD8, 2% to 2.5% for memory CD4, and 0.3% to 0.5% for memory CD8. Based on pairwise subsampling, the degree of clonotype sharing among donors was expected to be affected by sequencing depth. Sampling was limited to blood, and TCR repertoires in tissue likely differ from TCR repertoires in blood. Compared with non-shared clonotypes, clonotypes shared by all four sorted-subset donors had higher generation probabilities. Incomplete sequencing was indicated by rarefaction of sorted-subset datasets, despite the large sequencing depth. Because the study included only a small number of donors, the genetic and exposure-history diversity represented was limited. Naive subsets generally had larger estimated clonotype richness than memory subsets did.

Donors were healthy HIV-negative adults with no recently reported acute infections or vaccinations. Every donor was a Caucasian adult living in Nashville, Tennessee, USA. CD4+ T cells were enriched by magnetic negative selection; naive cells were then positively selected on CD45RA, and the negative fraction formed the memory subset. Blood was collected by leukapheresis, and PBMCs were isolated by Ficoll-Histopaque density gradient centrifugation and then cryopreserved in liquid nitrogen vapor phase. Analytical flow cytometry was used to check the purity and quantity of every magnetically sorted T cell population. Genomic DNA was isolated from each sorted fraction and quantified by UV absorbance on a Nanodrop 2000c. As regards this clone: Its antigen target is currently unknown. Base qualities are not recorded, but no much larger clone differs from it by a single base.

TCR CDR3 regions were amplified from genomic DNA by multiplex PCR using the deep immunoSEQ assay. Genomic DNA extracted from each cell subset was distributed evenly over all wells of several immunoSEQ 96-well plates, and each plate served as one replicate. For sorted subsets, approximately 210 ng genomic DNA, equal to 25,000 to 35,000 T cell genomes, was loaded into each replicate PCR. Purified libraries were measured with a Qubit 3.0 fluorometer, size-checked on a Bioanalyzer 2100, and measured again with the KAPA Library Quantification kit. A separate single-read 150-cycle Illumina NextSeq 550 flow cell was used to sequence each immunoSEQ 96-well plate. In the original analysis: The immunoSEQ output contained only junctional sequences without quality scores, so filtering could not match that applied to full-length reads. To assign V/J genes and CDR3, sequences were annotated using PyIR, a Python wrapper for IgBLAST v1.9, with IMGT germline references. Reads with weak V/J assignments (E-value above 1e-6), missing CDR3, stop codons, out-of-frame junctions, or ambiguous translated residues were removed. V3J clonotypes were defined as sequences sharing the same inferred V gene, J gene, and CDR3 amino acid sequence. To compute the percentage overlap between repertoires, the number of shared unique clonotypes was divided by the size of the smaller repertoire. Richness of each repertoire was evaluated using RTK rarefaction, the Chao1 estimator, and Recon v2.1 estimates of unobserved clonotypes. For all TCRbeta clonotypes obtained by the gDNA method from four donors, generation probabilities were computed with OLGA. TCRdb provides this immuneACCESS table in a form limited to in-frame rearrangements. Some clones are lacking; in checked studies, under half of them reflect an unresolved V gene, and why the rest are absent is not known. That table is the source of V, J and clone size, and D and trimming were worked out from the DNA. Counted in this sample were approximately 2,300,000 clones; 85% to 95% of them appeared once. The ten largest clones represent about 0.36% of the sample.

V was cut back by 4 bases and J by 4 bases, leaving a gap of 12 bases between them. CDR1 SGHTS and CDR2 YDEGEE are derived from the germline V gene. Counted from cysteine to phenylalanine, this CDR3 has 14 amino acids. Just the 42-base CDR3 DNA is kept, in frame starting at base 1. Material for sequencing was naive CD4+ T cells from PBMCs. In the paper's terms, the cell subset or site label means: CD45RA+ positively selected. The TCR sequence derives from a man aged 18 to 30 in good health. Some clones in this sample may be carry-over from other donors' samples. The chain is made from TRBV5-8 and TRBJ1-5; TRBD1 is perhaps the D gene, given 5 matching bases. The DNA is as follows: TGTGCCAGCAGCCTAGACAGAACGAATCAGCCCCAGCATTTT. Its protein is CASSLDRTNQPQHF.